This TCR beta chain was found in a study of blood T cell repertoires in COVID-19. Study at large: Acute-phase and convalescent COVID-19 samples originated in the United States, Italy and Spain.

Sequenced by immunoSEQ multiplex PCR; TCRdb stores in-frame clones only, minus some. The data show tens of thousands of clones, with over 80% seen just once and about 5.3% held by the top ten. V shed 4 bases, J shed 5 bases, and the junction held 15 bases outside the gene matches. Germline-derived CDR1 and CDR2 are SEHNR and FQNEAQ (reference sequence). The CDR3 contains 17 residues. Sequencing input: peripheral blood. The gene calls are TRBV7-9 and TRBJ2-7; 9 bases match TRBD1. The receptor was derived from an older man with acute or convalescent COVID-19. This CDR3 is CASSSTERGTGSHEQYF. The CDR3 DNA follows: TGTGCCAGCAGCTCGACCGAGAGAGGGACAGGGAGCCACGAGCAGTACTTC.